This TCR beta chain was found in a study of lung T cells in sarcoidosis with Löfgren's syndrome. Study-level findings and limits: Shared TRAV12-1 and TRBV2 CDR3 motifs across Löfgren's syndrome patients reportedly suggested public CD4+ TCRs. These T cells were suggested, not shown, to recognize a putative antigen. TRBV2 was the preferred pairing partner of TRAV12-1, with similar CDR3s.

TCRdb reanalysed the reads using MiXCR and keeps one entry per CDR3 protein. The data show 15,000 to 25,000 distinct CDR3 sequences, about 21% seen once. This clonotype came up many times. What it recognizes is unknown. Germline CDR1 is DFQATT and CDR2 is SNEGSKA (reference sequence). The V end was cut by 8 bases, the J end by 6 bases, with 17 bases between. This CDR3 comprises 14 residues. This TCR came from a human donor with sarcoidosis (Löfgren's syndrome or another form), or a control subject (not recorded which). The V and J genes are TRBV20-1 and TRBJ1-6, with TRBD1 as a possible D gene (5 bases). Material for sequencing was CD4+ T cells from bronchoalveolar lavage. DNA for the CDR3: TGCAGTACTAAACCCAGGGTGTTTAATTCACCCCTCCACTTT. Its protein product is CSTKPRVFNSPLHF.